The rows below give T cell receptor beta chains drawn from one sample of a study of cytomegalovirus exposure and HLA in healthy donors. Some clones are missing from TCRdb's copy, which holds only in-frame ones; the method was immunoSEQ multiplex PCR. Recorded for this sample: about 120,000 clones. Sequencing used PBMCs. These receptors originate from a man younger than 45 in good health and CMV-seronegative. CDR3s include the opening cysteine and the closing phenylalanine or tryptophan. The D gene is left open where the match is weak.

j_call: TRBJ2-5
d_call: TRBD2
v_call: TRBV11-1
cdr3_aa: CATSHAGGGRQETQYF
cdr3_nt: TGTGCCACCTCTCATGCGGGGGGAGGGCGCCAAGAGACCCAGTACTTC

j_call: TRBJ1-2
d_call: -
v_call: TRBV6-5
cdr3_aa: CASSDDRNYGYTF
cdr3_nt: TGTGCCAGCAGTGATGACAGGAACTATGGCTACACCTTC

j_call: TRBJ2-3
d_call: -
v_call: TRBV30
cdr3_aa: CAWSGRRGSTDTQYF
cdr3_nt: TGTGCCTGGAGTGGGAGACGGGGGAGCACAGATACGCAGTATTTT

j_call: TRBJ2-6
d_call: -
v_call: TRBV6-4
cdr3_aa: CASSKEYRDSGANVLTF
cdr3_nt: TGTGCCAGCAGTAAAGAGTACAGGGACTCTGGGGCCAACGTCCTGACTTTC

j_call: TRBJ2-2
d_call: TRBD1
v_call: TRBV2
cdr3_aa: CATKGQGATGELFF
cdr3_nt: TGTGCCACCAAGGGACAGGGGGCCACCGGGGAGCTGTTTTTT

j_call: TRBJ2-1
d_call: -
v_call: TRBV11-3
cdr3_aa: CASSLSGNRYNEQFF
cdr3_nt: TGTGCCAGCAGCTTATCAGGCAATCGGTACAATGAGCAGTTCTTC

j_call: TRBJ2-5
d_call: TRBD1
v_call: TRBV30
cdr3_aa: CAWSVQGGQGSQYF
cdr3_nt: TGTGCCTGGAGTGTACAGGGGGGCCAGGGGTCCCAGTACTTC

j_call: TRBJ2-1
d_call: -
v_call: TRBV5-1
cdr3_aa: CASSLAANSYNEQFF
cdr3_nt: TGCGCCAGCAGCTTGGCCGCTAACTCCTACAATGAGCAGTTCTTC

j_call: TRBJ2-1
d_call: -
v_call: TRBV10-3
cdr3_aa: CAISGGVNRGDEQFF
cdr3_nt: TGTGCCATCAGTGGAGGAGTGAACCGTGGCGATGAGCAGTTCTTC

j_call: TRBJ1-2
d_call: TRBD1
v_call: TRBV29-1
cdr3_aa: CSVGPGTGPNGVYGYTF
cdr3_nt: TGCAGCGTTGGTCCCGGGACAGGGCCCAATGGGGTCTATGGCTACACCTTC

j_call: TRBJ2-7
d_call: -
v_call: TRBV2
cdr3_aa: CASSGNAEQYF
cdr3_nt: TGTGCCAGCAGCGGGAACGCCGAGCAGTACTTC

j_call: TRBJ1-3
d_call: -
v_call: TRBV5-4
cdr3_aa: CASSLAGGSGNTIYF
cdr3_nt: TGTGCCAGCAGCTTGGCGGGGGGCTCTGGAAACACCATATATTTT

j_call: TRBJ2-7
d_call: TRBD2
v_call: TRBV15
cdr3_aa: CATSRGGGSYEQYF
cdr3_nt: TGTGCCACCAGCAGAGGGGGGGGCTCCTACGAGCAGTACTTC

j_call: TRBJ1-4
d_call: TRBD1
v_call: TRBV10-1
cdr3_aa: CASSVRRGQGREKLFF
cdr3_nt: TGCGCCAGCAGTGTCCGGCGGGGACAGGGAAGAGAAAAACTGTTTTTT

j_call: TRBJ2-3
d_call: TRBD2
v_call: TRBV4-2
cdr3_aa: CASSHVWQRGGPDTQYF
cdr3_nt: TGTGCCAGCAGCCACGTTTGGCAGCGGGGGGGCCCAGATACGCAGTATTTT

j_call: TRBJ2-7
d_call: -
v_call: TRBV5-5
cdr3_aa: CASSLAPRQAYEQYF
cdr3_nt: TGTGCCAGCAGCTTGGCCCCAAGACAGGCCTACGAGCAGTACTTC

j_call: TRBJ1-1
d_call: -
v_call: TRBV5-1
cdr3_aa: CASRHTGGTEAFF
cdr3_nt: TGCGCCAGCAGACACACGGGGGGCACTGAAGCTTTCTTT

j_call: TRBJ2-7
d_call: TRBD1
v_call: TRBV7-9
cdr3_aa: CASSSIGTVYEQYF
cdr3_nt: TGTGCCAGCAGCTCCATTGGGACAGTGTACGAGCAGTACTTC

j_call: TRBJ1-6
d_call: TRBD1
v_call: TRBV7-2
cdr3_aa: CASSLARTGRSYNSPLHF
cdr3_nt: TGTGCCAGCAGCTTAGCCCGGACAGGTCGGTCGTATAATTCACCCCTCCACTTT

j_call: TRBJ2-7
d_call: -
v_call: TRBV7-9
cdr3_aa: CASSLAGGEAYEQYF
cdr3_nt: TGTGCCAGCAGCTTAGCAGGGGGTGAAGCCTACGAGCAGTACTTC

j_call: TRBJ1-5
d_call: -
v_call: TRBV6-4
cdr3_aa: CASSDSGQMYSNQPQHF
cdr3_nt: TGTGCCAGCAGTGACTCTGGGCAGATGTATAGCAATCAGCCCCAGCATTTT

j_call: TRBJ1-1
d_call: TRBD1
v_call: TRBV25-1
cdr3_aa: CASSEPGQGAIEAFF
cdr3_nt: TGTGCCAGCAGTGAACCGGGACAGGGTGCGATTGAAGCTTTCTTT

j_call: TRBJ2-7
d_call: TRBD1
v_call: TRBV7-8
cdr3_aa: CASSWGQGYEQYF
cdr3_nt: TGTGCCAGCAGCTGGGGACAGGGATACGAGCAGTACTTC

j_call: TRBJ1-2
d_call: -
v_call: TRBV6-6
cdr3_aa: CASSLRIRGYYGYTF
cdr3_nt: TGTGCCAGCAGCCTTCGGATCCGGGGGTACTATGGCTACACCTTC

j_call: TRBJ2-1
d_call: -
v_call: TRBV5-1
cdr3_aa: CASSSFYNEQFF
cdr3_nt: TGCGCCAGCAGCTCGTTTTACAATGAGCAGTTCTTC

j_call: TRBJ2-1
d_call: -
v_call: TRBV9
cdr3_aa: CASSVDDYTGNEQFF
cdr3_nt: TGTGCCAGCAGCGTAGACGACTACACGGGCAATGAGCAGTTCTTC

j_call: TRBJ2-2
d_call: -
v_call: TRBV7-2
cdr3_aa: CASTPRGDTGELFF
cdr3_nt: TGTGCCAGCACCCCACGCGGCGACACCGGGGAGCTGTTTTTT

j_call: TRBJ2-3
d_call: TRBD2
v_call: TRBV6-1
cdr3_aa: CASSDPGLAGIGGDF
cdr3_nt: TGTGCCAGCAGTGACCCGGGACTAGCGGGCATCGGAGGTGATTTT

j_call: TRBJ2-2
d_call: TRBD1
v_call: TRBV7-9
cdr3_aa: CASSSLGTGNTGELFF
cdr3_nt: TGTGCCAGCAGCTCCTTAGGGACAGGGAACACCGGGGAGCTGTTTTTT

j_call: TRBJ2-5
d_call: TRBD2
v_call: TRBV2
cdr3_aa: CASRSMRTSGEETQYF
cdr3_nt: TGTGCCAGCAGATCCATGAGGACTAGCGGGGAAGAGACCCAGTACTTC

j_call: TRBJ2-7
d_call: TRBD2
v_call: TRBV27
cdr3_aa: CASSRGGLAGAYIYEQYF
cdr3_nt: TGTGCCAGCAGTAGAGGGGGACTAGCGGGGGCCTACATCTACGAGCAGTACTTC

j_call: TRBJ1-2
d_call: -
v_call: TRBV27
cdr3_aa: CASSLSGGNYGYTF
cdr3_nt: TGTGCCAGCAGTTTATCAGGGGGAAACTATGGCTACACCTTC

j_call: TRBJ2-1
d_call: -
v_call: TRBV4-1
cdr3_aa: CASSQDPSGTRYNEQFF
cdr3_nt: TGCGCCAGCAGCCAAGACCCTTCCGGGACTCGGTACAATGAGCAGTTCTTC

j_call: TRBJ2-1
d_call: -
v_call: TRBV6-1
cdr3_aa: CASRTVYNEQFF
cdr3_nt: TGTGCCAGCCGGACAGTATACAATGAGCAGTTCTTC

j_call: TRBJ2-1
d_call: TRBD2
v_call: TRBV5-1
cdr3_aa: CASGRGASYNEQFF
cdr3_nt: TGCGCCAGCGGGCGGGGGGCCTCATACAATGAGCAGTTCTTC

j_call: TRBJ1-2
d_call: TRBD1
v_call: TRBV5-1
cdr3_aa: CASSGGSGTGGYTF
cdr3_nt: TGCGCCAGCAGCGGGGGATCGGGGACAGGGGGCTACACCTTC

j_call: TRBJ1-1
d_call: -
v_call: TRBV5-1
cdr3_aa: CASSLAGQDTEAFF
cdr3_nt: TGCGCCAGCAGCTTGGCAGGACAAGACACTGAAGCTTTCTTT

j_call: TRBJ2-7
d_call: -
v_call: TRBV5-1
cdr3_aa: CASSFNAGPSYEQYF
cdr3_nt: TGCGCCAGCAGCTTTAACGCAGGGCCTTCCTACGAGCAGTACTTC

j_call: TRBJ2-5
d_call: TRBD1
v_call: TRBV11-1
cdr3_aa: CASSLDRGETQYF
cdr3_nt: TGTGCCAGCAGCTTGGACAGGGGAGAGACCCAGTACTTC

j_call: TRBJ2-1
d_call: -
v_call: TRBV7-3
cdr3_aa: CASSLTPGTSNNEQFF
cdr3_nt: TGTGCCAGCAGCCTAACCCCCGGGACTTCGAACAATGAGCAGTTCTTC

j_call: TRBJ1-2
d_call: -
v_call: TRBV19
cdr3_aa: CAALNRAPGGYTF
cdr3_nt: TGTGCCGCACTAAACAGGGCCCCCGGCGGCTACACCTTC

j_call: TRBJ2-7
d_call: TRBD1
v_call: TRBV5-1
cdr3_aa: CASSLGTGGYEQYF
cdr3_nt: TGCGCCAGCAGCTTGGGGACAGGGGGGTACGAGCAGTACTTC

j_call: TRBJ1-5
d_call: -
v_call: TRBV11-2
cdr3_aa: CASSLDGGIGPQHF
cdr3_nt: TGTGCCAGCAGCTTAGACGGGGGTATCGGACCCCAGCATTTT

j_call: TRBJ1-4
d_call: -
v_call: TRBV7-9
cdr3_aa: CASSPWGDVNEKLFF
cdr3_nt: TGTGCCAGCAGCCCCTGGGGGGATGTTAATGAAAAACTGTTTTTT

j_call: TRBJ1-5
d_call: -
v_call: TRBV15
cdr3_aa: CATSRDPGGGQPQHF
cdr3_nt: TGTGCCACCAGCAGAGATCCGGGGGGAGGTCAGCCCCAGCATTTT

j_call: TRBJ2-3
d_call: -
v_call: TRBV7-9
cdr3_aa: CASVASGTDTQYF
cdr3_nt: TGTGCCAGCGTCGCATCAGGGACAGATACGCAGTATTTT

j_call: TRBJ2-7
d_call: -
v_call: TRBV5-1
cdr3_aa: CASSLGGRRYEGEQYF
cdr3_nt: TGCGCCAGCAGCTTGGGCGGCCGGCGTTACGAAGGAGAGCAGTACTTC